Presented here are 7 T cell receptor beta chains from one specimen sequenced in a study of blood T cell repertoires in COVID-19. Clones were read by immunoSEQ multiplex PCR, and TCRdb kept only the in-frame ones, dropping some. The sample yields about 500,000 clones, 87% seen once. Sequencing input: PBMCs or T cells enriched from blood (not recorded which). These receptors all come from a woman between 18 and 30 years old who had recovered from COVID-19.

This rearrangement joins TRBV6-4 to TRBJ2-1; D may be TRBD2 (5 bases). V gave up 0 bases and J gave up 4 bases, with 13 bases separating them. The CDR3 covers 16 residues. CDR1 MRHNA and CDR2 SNTAGT come from the germline V gene. CDR3 in DNA: TGTGCCAGCAGTGACTCGCAGACTATGGGATACAATGAGCAGTTCTTC. Its protein product is CASSDSQTMGYNEQFF.

The chain uses TRBV4-1 and TRBJ2-1, with D tentatively TRBD2 (6 bases). The CDR3 has 17 residues. Trimming removed 3 bases from V and 1 base from J, with 16 bases in between. From germline, CDR1 is MGHRA and CDR2 YSYEKL. The CDR3 sequence: CASSHLAIAVSYNEQFF. DNA of the CDR3: TGCGCCAGCAGCCACCTCGCGATAGCGGTTTCCTACAATGAGCAGTTCTTC.

This clone was picked up one time. The J gene is TRBJ2-7, the V gene TRBV28; D perhaps matches TRBD2 (5 bases). This CDR3 has 11 residues. The germline V gene encodes CDR1 MDHEN and CDR2 SYDVKM. Trimming left V 6 bases short and J 2 bases short, with 5 bases between. The CDR3 region has the DNA TGTGCCAGCAGCGGGACCTACGAGCAGTACTTC. Translating it yields CASSGTYEQYF. Filled out from reference TRBV28 and TRBJ2-7, the complete variable domain reads DVKVTQSSRYLVKRTGEKVFLECVQDMDHENMFWYRQDPGLGLRLIYFSYDVKMKEKGDIPEGYSVSREKKERFSLILESASTNQTSMYLCASSGTYEQYFGPGTRLTVT.

This clone was counted once. This chain links TRBV5-1 with TRBJ1-4, with a tentative D call TRBD1 (5 bases). CDR3 size: 15 residues. Germline CDR1 reads SGHRS; CDR2 reads YFSETQ. Trimming cost V 5 bases and J 7 bases, with 18 bases left between them. CDR3 sequence (DNA): TGCGCCAGCAGTCAAACGGGGGGAGACGGTGAAAAACTGTTTTTT. This translates into CASSQTGGDGEKLFF.

Regarding this clone: The germline gene is not matched at one end of the junction; a read error may be the cause. The chain links TRBV6-5 to TRBJ1-1; weak D call: TRBD1 (5 bases). This CDR3 is built from 14 residues. Germline V gene sequence: CDR1 MNHEY, CDR2 SVGAGI. The DNA for the CDR3 is TGCGCGACCCGCCGGGGGGGAGGTAACGCTGAAGCTTTCTTT. Its protein product is CATRRGGGNAEAFF.

V is TRBV5-1 and J is TRBJ2-1; TRBD1 agrees at 10 bases. The CDR3 extends over 18 amino acids. CDR1 is SGHRS and CDR2 is YFSETQ in the germline V gene. V lost 3 bases, J lost 1 base, and 10 bases stayed unmatched. CDR3 residues: CASSSPWGTGVSYNEQFF. Written as DNA, the CDR3 is TGCGCCAGCAGCTCCCCATGGGGGACAGGGGTTTCCTACAATGAGCAGTTCTTC. Drawing the rest from reference TRBV5-1 and TRBJ2-1, the complete variable domain is KAGVTQTPRYLIKTRGQQVTLSCSPISGHRSVSWYQQTPGQGLQFLFEYFSETQRNKGNFPGRFSGRQFSNSRSEMNVSTLELGDSALYLCASSSPWGTGVSYNEQFFGPGTRLTVL.

CDR3 region: CASSAGLAYEQYF. CDR3 bases: TGTGCCAGCAGCGCGGGACTCGCCTACGAGCAGTACTTC. This chain links TRBV9 with TRBJ2-7, with TRBD2 as a possible D gene (6 bases). Germline V gene data show CDR1 as SGDLS and CDR2 as YYNGEE. This CDR3 region has 13 residues. V was cut by 3 bases and J by 2 bases, with 9 bases left in between.